This is a list of T cell receptor beta chains from one sample in a study of neoadjuvant nivolumab and ipilimumab in lung cancer. The table came from immunoSEQ multiplex PCR; TCRdb's copy has only in-frame clones and leaves some out. Of 40,000 to 60,000 clones detected, 75% to 90% appear once; the ten largest clones hold about 3.5%. The sample was blood, taken before neoadjuvant nivolumab, alone or with ipilimumab. Receptors originate from an adult with non-small cell lung cancer. Some clones in this sample may be carry-over from other donors' samples. Each CDR3 is given with its conserved first and last residue. The D gene is left open where the match is weak.

j_gene: TRBJ1-3
d_gene: NA
v_gene: TRBV10-2
CDR3nt: TGCGCCAGCAGCCACCCGGAGACCCCCTCTGGAAACACCATATATTTT
CDR3aa: CASSHPETPSGNTIYF

j_gene: TRBJ2-7
d_gene: NA
v_gene: TRBV5-1
CDR3nt: TGCGCCAGCAGTCTGGGAATTTCCTACGAGCAGTACTTC
CDR3aa: CASSLGISYEQYF

j_gene: TRBJ2-7
d_gene: TRBD1
v_gene: TRBV19
CDR3nt: TGTGCCAGTAGTACGCCCTTGGGACAGGCCTCCTACGAGCAGTACTTC
CDR3aa: CASSTPLGQASYEQYF

j_gene: TRBJ2-1
d_gene: NA
v_gene: TRBV6-5
CDR3nt: TGTGCCAGCAGTCCCCGGACTGTAGCACACCATGAGCAGTTCTTC
CDR3aa: CASSPRTVAHHEQFF

j_gene: TRBJ2-5
d_gene: NA
v_gene: TRBV6-1
CDR3nt: TGTGCCAGCAGTGGAGGGCGGAGCCAAGAGACCCAGTACTTC
CDR3aa: CASSGGRSQETQYF

j_gene: TRBJ2-1
d_gene: TRBD1
v_gene: TRBV29-1
CDR3nt: TGCAGCGTTTCTATGAGGGGGCTCTACAATGAGCAGTTCTTC
CDR3aa: CSVSMRGLYNEQFF

j_gene: TRBJ2-7
d_gene: NA
v_gene: TRBV29-1
CDR3nt: TGCAGCGTTGAAATTACAGATTACGAGCAGTACTTC
CDR3aa: CSVEITDYEQYF

j_gene: TRBJ2-7
d_gene: NA
v_gene: TRBV6-5
CDR3nt: TGTGCCAGCAGGGCAGGAACGGGAAGTTCCTACGAGCAGTACTTC
CDR3aa: CASRAGTGSSYEQYF

j_gene: TRBJ2-3
d_gene: NA
v_gene: TRBV14
CDR3nt: TGTGCCAGCAGCCAAATTGAAGGACGAGGAGATACGCAGTATTTT
CDR3aa: CASSQIEGRGDTQYF

j_gene: TRBJ2-7
d_gene: TRBD1
v_gene: TRBV6-5
CDR3nt: TGTGCCAGCAGTCCCGGGACAGGGGTAAGCGAGCAGTACTTC
CDR3aa: CASSPGTGVSEQYF

j_gene: TRBJ2-7
d_gene: NA
v_gene: TRBV4-1
CDR3nt: TGCGCCAGCAGCCAAGATACAGGACAGTACTACGAGCAGTACTTC
CDR3aa: CASSQDTGQYYEQYF

j_gene: TRBJ2-1
d_gene: NA
v_gene: TRBV7-8
CDR3nt: TGTGCCAGCAGCGAACAGAGGCACGCTGGAGAGCAGTTCTTC
CDR3aa: CASSEQRHAGEQFF

j_gene: TRBJ2-1
d_gene: TRBD2
v_gene: TRBV30
CDR3nt: TGTGCCTGGAGTACTAGCGGGATGGGTAATGAGCAGTTCTTC
CDR3aa: CAWSTSGMGNEQFF

j_gene: TRBJ1-4
d_gene: TRBD1
v_gene: TRBV6-1
CDR3nt: TGTGCCAGCAGTGAACACAGGGGGGTTGGTGAAAAACTGTTTTTT
CDR3aa: CASSEHRGVGEKLFF

j_gene: TRBJ1-2
d_gene: NA
v_gene: TRBV5-6
CDR3nt: TGTGCCAGCAGCTTTGGTGGCGGCGGCTACACCTTC
CDR3aa: CASSFGGGGYTF

j_gene: TRBJ2-1
d_gene: NA
v_gene: TRBV27
CDR3nt: TGTGCCAGCAGTAGGACTACATACAATGAGCAGTTCTTC
CDR3aa: CASSRTTYNEQFF

j_gene: TRBJ2-2
d_gene: TRBD1
v_gene: TRBV5-4
CDR3nt: TGTGCCAGCAGCTTCGGACAGGGGGCCGTCACCGGGGAGCTGTTTTTT
CDR3aa: CASSFGQGAVTGELFF

j_gene: TRBJ1-5
d_gene: NA
v_gene: TRBV6-1
CDR3nt: TGTGCCAGCAGTGAAGGGGCAGGGACTCAGCCCCAGCATTTT
CDR3aa: CASSEGAGTQPQHF

j_gene: TRBJ2-5
d_gene: TRBD2
v_gene: TRBV5-1
CDR3nt: TGCGCCACCCACCGAGGGACTAGCACCGAAGAGACCCAGTACTTC
CDR3aa: CATHRGTSTEETQYF

j_gene: TRBJ2-1
d_gene: TRBD2
v_gene: TRBV9
CDR3nt: TGTGCCAGCAGCGTAGAGTCTAGCGGGAGTACCGAGCAGTTCTTC
CDR3aa: CASSVESSGSTEQFF

j_gene: TRBJ2-7
d_gene: TRBD2
v_gene: TRBV29-1
CDR3nt: TGCAGCGTTGAAAGGATTAGCGGGACCTCTCAGCAGTACTTC
CDR3aa: CSVERISGTSQQYF

j_gene: TRBJ1-5
d_gene: NA
v_gene: TRBV27
CDR3nt: TGTGCCAGCAGGGGGGCATTTAGCAATCAGCCCCAGCATTTT
CDR3aa: CASRGAFSNQPQHF

j_gene: TRBJ2-1
d_gene: NA
v_gene: TRBV23-1
CDR3nt: TGCGCCAGCACCCTATGGGCTCCCTACAATGAGCAGTTCTTC
CDR3aa: CASTLWAPYNEQFF